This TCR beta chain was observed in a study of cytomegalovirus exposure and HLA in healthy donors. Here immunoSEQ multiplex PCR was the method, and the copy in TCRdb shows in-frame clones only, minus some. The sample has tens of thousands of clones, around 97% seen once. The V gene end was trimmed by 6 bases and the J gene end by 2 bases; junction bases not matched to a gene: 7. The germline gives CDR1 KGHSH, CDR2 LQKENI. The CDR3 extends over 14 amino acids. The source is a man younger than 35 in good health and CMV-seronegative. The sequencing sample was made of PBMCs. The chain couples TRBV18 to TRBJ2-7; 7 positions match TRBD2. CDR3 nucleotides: TGTGCCAGCTCGAAAACTAGCGACACCTACGAGCAGTACTTC. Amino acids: CASSKTSDTYEQYF.